A single sample is the source of the 9 T cell receptor beta chains below, sequenced in a study of Siglec-9 on CD8 T cells in melanoma. Assay: immunoSEQ multiplex PCR; the TCRdb copy retains only in-frame clones and omits some. The sample shows about 33,000 clones, roughly four fifths of them seen only once. The sample taken for sequencing was Siglec-9- CD8+ T cells sorted from blood. Receptor source: a human donor in good health.

This chain links TRBV4-1 with TRBJ1-5; 10 bases match TRBD1. Per germline, CDR1 MGHRA and CDR2 YSYEKL. The CDR3 runs 13 residues. J was trimmed by 15 bases and V by 0 bases; bases with no gene match: 5. In DNA, the CDR3 is TGCGCCAGCAGCCAAGAAGGGGGGACAGGGGTGCATTTT. Residues: CASSQEGGTGVHF.

This sequence joins TRBV4-1 and TRBJ2-7; 7 bases align to TRBD2. This CDR3 has 15 amino acids. Trimming at V came to 5 bases and at J to 4 bases, leaving 11 bases not matched to a gene. Looked up from germline, CDR1 is MGHRA and CDR2 is YSYEKL. This CDR3 is CASSYSLGLQYEQYF. As DNA, the CDR3 is TGCGCCAGCAGCTACTCTTTGGGACTACAGTACGAGCAGTACTTC.

The chain uses TRBV28 and TRBJ1-2; D may be TRBD1 (6 bases). V lost 3 bases and J lost 2, with 10 bases in between. Germline CDR1 and CDR2: MDHEN and SYDVKM. The CDR3 loop spans 14 amino acids. The CDR3 protein is CASSFNRVNYGYTF. The CDR3 DNA reads as TGTGCCAGCAGTTTTAACAGGGTGAACTATGGCTACACCTTC.

This clone came up a few times. This rearrangement joins TRBV28 to TRBJ1-5; 9 nucleotides match TRBD1. This CDR3 spans 14 amino acids. Germline loops: CDR1 MDHEN, CDR2 SYDVKM. V lost 5 bases to trimming and J lost 7 bases; unmatched junction nucleotides: 6. The CDR3 here is CASSRDRDGQPQHF. The CDR3 region has the DNA TGTGCCAGCAGTCGGGACAGGGATGGCCAGCCCCAGCATTTT.

The chain is built from TRBV28 and TRBJ1-1; D perhaps matches TRBD1 (5 bases). V lost 6 bases and J 0 bases, leaving 8 bases between the germline ends. Germline V CDR1 and CDR2: MDHEN, SYDVKM. There are 13 residues in the CDR3. The CDR3 DNA is TGTGCCAGCAGCCAGACAGTGAACACTGAAGCTTTCTTT. Its protein product is CASSQTVNTEAFF.

The chain links TRBV11-2 to TRBJ1-2, with D tentatively TRBD1 (5 bases). This CDR3 is 14 amino acids long. CDR1 is SGHAT and CDR2 is FQNNGV in the germline V gene. V dropped 3 bases and J dropped 4 bases, with 12 bases sitting between them. CDR3 amino acids: CASSLGTGPYGYTF. CDR3 nucleotides: TGTGCCAGCAGCTTGGGGACTGGTCCCTATGGCTACACCTTC.

The chain has TRBV6-4 and TRBJ1-2; 10 positions match TRBD1. The germline CDR1 and CDR2 sequences are MRHNA and SNTAGT. The V and J ends lost 3 bases and 4 bases, in that order; junction bases with no gene match: 14. The CDR3 consists of 18 residues. The CDR3 nucleotides read TGTGCCAGCAGTGAGGGACAGGGGACGTCGAGCTCTATCTATGGCTACACCTTC. Its translation is CASSEGQGTSSSIYGYTF.

The genes are TRBV10-3 and TRBJ1-1; D is undetermined. CDR1 is ENHRY and CDR2 is SYGVKD in the germline V gene. Trimming stripped 7 bases from V and 1 base from J, with 10 bases between. CDR3 size: 13 residues. Here the CDR3 DNA reads TGTGCCATCACGTACTCAAAGAACACTGAAGCTTTCTTT. Protein product: CAITYSKNTEAFF.

The count of this clone is one. The genes are TRBV27 and TRBJ1-2; D is unclear. The ends were cut back, 6 bases at V and 0 bases at J, with 8 bases in the middle. CDR1 MNHEY and CDR2 SMNVEV come from the germline V gene (reference sequence). The CDR3 length is 13 residues. The CDR3 bases are TGTGCCAGCAGGGCAGGACCTAACTATGGCTACACCTTC. This sequence encodes CASRAGPNYGYTF.